The 22 T cell receptor beta chains given below trace back to one sample, sequenced in a study of blood T cell repertoires in COVID-19. TCRdb keeps only in-frame clones here, not all; method: immunoSEQ multiplex PCR. The sample carries hundreds of thousands of clones, about 87% recorded once. The sequencing sample was made of peripheral blood. These receptors were collected from a human donor in a cohort sampled during active COVID-19.

The rearrangement links TRBV18 to TRBJ1-1; TRBD1 matches at 9 bases. This CDR3 has 15 amino acids. Germline assignment: CDR1 KGHSH and CDR2 LQKENI. The V gene end was trimmed by 3 bases and the J gene end by 4 bases; junction bases not matched to a gene: 6. CDR3 sequence reads: CASSPVAQGATEAFF. CDR3 in DNA: TGTGCCAGCTCACCGGTGGCACAGGGGGCCACTGAAGCTTTCTTT.

Here the CDR3 reads CASSAAGTGPRTDTQYF. The CDR3 DNA reads as TGTGCCAGCAGCGCGGCCGGGACAGGGCCCCGCACAGATACGCAGTATTTT. The chain links TRBV5-6 to TRBJ2-3; TRBD1 matches 9 bases. The V gene end was trimmed by 4 bases and the J gene end by 1 base; junction bases not matched to a gene: 10. The CDR3 is made up of 17 amino acids. CDR1 and CDR2 from the germline V gene are SGHDT and YYEEEE.

The chain employs TRBV27 and TRBJ2-2, with TRBD2 matching 12 bases. Germline CDR1 is MNHEY and CDR2 is SMNVEV (reference sequence). The V and J ends lost 1 base and 7 bases, in that order; junction bases with no gene match: 7. This CDR3 is built from 17 residues. CDR3 protein: CASSLFRLAGVNGELFF. Here the CDR3 DNA reads TGTGCCAGCAGTTTATTTCGACTAGCGGGAGTGAACGGGGAGCTGTTTTTT.

This clone was counted a single time. The rearrangement joins TRBV9 to TRBJ2-7; perhaps TRBD1 as D (6 bases). The V end lost 3 bases, the J end lost 5 bases, and 12 bases lay between the germline ends. Germline lookup yields CDR1 SGDLS and CDR2 YYNGEE. The CDR3 extends over 13 amino acids. CDR3 region: CASSDRVNDEQYF. The CDR3 bases are TGTGCCAGCAGCGACAGGGTTAACGACGAGCAGTACTTC.

The chain recombines TRBV28 with TRBJ2-3; 12 positions match TRBD2. The CDR3 is 16 amino acids. Germline trimming cut 6 bases from V and 4 bases from J; bases unmatched to any gene: 8. Germline CDR1 and CDR2: MDHEN and SYDVKM. The CDR3 reads CASRWTSGVGADTQYF. The CDR3 region has the DNA TGTGCCAGCAGGTGGACTAGCGGGGTAGGGGCAGATACGCAGTATTTT.

This chain links TRBV5-8 with TRBJ1-5, with 7 bases identical to TRBD1. The CDR3 extends over 16 amino acids. V trimming: 4 bases; J trimming: 1 base; junction bases outside the gene matches: 8. Germline V lookup: CDR1 SGHTS, CDR2 YDEGEE. The CDR3 bases are TGTGCCAGCAGCCTATCCGGGACAGTGAGCAATCAGCCCCAGCATTTT. Translation: CASSLSGTVSNQPQHF.

The gene calls are TRBV5-4 and TRBJ2-3; 11 bases map to TRBD2. The J segment lost 0 bases and the V segment lost 4 bases, leaving 7 bases of the junction unmatched. Germline V CDR1 and CDR2: SGHNT, YYREEE (reference sequence). The CDR3 runs 17 residues. CDR3 bases: TGTGCCAGCAGCCCGGGACTAGCGGTTCTTAGCACAGATACGCAGTATTTT. Its translation is CASSPGLAVLSTDTQYF.

This chain joins TRBV29-1 and TRBJ1-2, with D unresolved. Looked up from germline, CDR1 is SQVTM and CDR2 is ANQGSEA. CDR3 length: 13 amino acids. V lost 4 bases and J lost 0, with 9 bases in between. DNA of the CDR3: TGCAGCGTTGCCGTACTAGCTAACTATGGCTACACCTTC. Protein product: CSVAVLANYGYTF.

The chain's CDR3 is CASRSTRVITDTQYF. For the CDR3, the DNA is TGTGCCAGCAGATCGACTAGGGTAATCACAGATACGCAGTATTTT. V gene TRBV28 combines with J gene TRBJ2-3; maybe TRBD2 (6 bases). The CDR3 is made up of 15 amino acids. Germline values: CDR1 MDHEN, CDR2 SYDVKM. V was shortened by 6 bases and J by 2 bases, with 15 bases between the two germline ends.

With regard to this clone: The junction departs from germline at one end; a sequencing error may be responsible. The gene calls are TRBV7-7 and TRBJ2-1, with D perhaps matching TRBD2 (6 bases). Germline CDR1 SSHAT, CDR2 FNYEAQ (reference sequence). The CDR3 extends over 15 amino acids. As DNA, the CDR3 is TGTGCTAGCAGCCGCACTTTGACTAGGTACAATGAGCAGTTCTTC. Its translation: CASSRTLTRYNEQFF.

The gene calls are TRBV11-2 and TRBJ2-2, with 8 positions matching TRBD2. Germline loops: CDR1 SGHAT, CDR2 FQNNGV. V shed 5 bases and J 7 bases; nucleotides not matched to a gene: 12. The CDR3 is made up of 16 amino acids. The CDR3 sequence: CASSPREGGPRGELFF. The CDR3 coding sequence is TGTGCCAGCAGCCCTCGGGAGGGGGGCCCCCGCGGGGAGCTGTTTTTT.

The chain links TRBV9 to TRBJ1-2; 10 bases map to TRBD1. J lost 0 bases, V lost 4 bases, and 6 bases had no gene match. In germline, CDR1 is SGDLS, CDR2 YYNGEE. The CDR3 has 16 residues. This chain's CDR3 is CASSPEGTGANYGYTF. The CDR3 nucleotides read TGTGCCAGCAGCCCCGAAGGGACAGGGGCTAACTATGGCTACACCTTC.

The chain couples TRBV7-2 to TRBJ1-5, with a tentative D call TRBD1 (6 bases). Germline CDR1 reads SGHTA; CDR2 reads FQGNSA. V was cut by 1 base and J by 3 bases, with 7 bases left in between. The CDR3 covers 14 residues. In DNA, the CDR3 is TGTGCCAGCAGCTTAGAGGGGGTCAATCAGCCCCAGCATTTT. This sequence encodes CASSLEGVNQPQHF.

This clone was seen only once. The CDR3 sequence is CASILAGATDTQYF. The CDR3, as DNA: TGTGCCAGCATCCTAGCGGGGGCCACAGATACGCAGTATTTT. This chain connects TRBV6-5 to TRBJ2-3; 10 nucleotides match TRBD2. This CDR3 region has 14 residues. Germline loops: CDR1 MNHEY, CDR2 SVGAGI. The V and J ends lost 7 bases and 2 bases, in that order; junction bases with no gene match: 3.

CDR3 sequence (DNA): TGTGCCAGCAGCCTTCGACTAGCGGACGAGCAGTACTTC. Translated, it gives CASSLRLADEQYF. The rearrangement links TRBV9 to TRBJ2-7; 9 positions match TRBD2. V lost 4 bases and J lost 5; bases outside the gene matches: 4. Germline assignment: CDR1 SGDLS and CDR2 YYNGEE. The length of the CDR3 is 13 residues.

The rearrangement joins TRBV28 to TRBJ2-3; D might be TRBD2 (6 bases). This CDR3 contains 14 residues. Germline CDR1 and CDR2: MDHEN and SYDVKM. The V end lost 2 bases, the J end lost 4 bases, and 10 bases lay between the germline ends. The CDR3 bases are TGTGCCAGCAGTTTAGGCGGGACCGCAGATACGCAGTATTTT. Residues: CASSLGGTADTQYF.

A note on this clone: An end of the junction does not agree with germline; a read error may underlie this. The chain's CDR3 is CASSSNVRDRRLF. The CDR3 bases are TGTGCCAGCAGTTCCAACGTGCGGGACCGTCGGCTCTTC. The V and J genes are TRBV6-5 and TRBJ2-1; tentative D call: TRBD2 (6 bases). Germline loops: CDR1 MNHEY, CDR2 SVGAGI. The CDR3 extends over 13 amino acids.

The V and J genes are TRBV9 and TRBJ2-5; 12 positions match TRBD2. The CDR3 runs 21 residues. The V segment lost 1 base and the J segment 2 bases; nucleotides outside the gene matches: 18. Germline CDR1 and CDR2: SGDLS and YYNGEE. CDR3 sequence: CASSVSLAGASGGAWQETQYF. CDR3 DNA sequence: TGTGCCAGCAGCGTAAGCCTCGCGGGGGCTAGCGGGGGGGCTTGGCAAGAGACCCAGTACTTC.

Concerning this clone itself: Its ends do not fully match the called genes, so a read error is possible. This rearrangement joins TRBV3-1 (or the pseudogene TRBV3-2) to TRBJ2-4; 9 bases align to TRBD1. Germline V lookup: CDR1 LGHDT, CDR2 YNNKEL (reference sequence). The CDR3 loop spans 11 amino acids. CDR3 sequence (DNA): TGTGCCAGCAGCTACCGGGACAGGGTTGTCTTC. This encodes CASSYRDRVVF.

This clone was seen just once. This chain's CDR3 is CASSFGGSAHNEQFF. The DNA of the CDR3 is TGTGCCAGCAGCTTTGGCGGGAGTGCACACAATGAGCAGTTCTTC. The chain employs TRBV7-2 and TRBJ2-1; 7 bases map to TRBD2. J was trimmed by 5 bases and V by 3 bases; bases with no gene match: 7. The CDR3 runs 15 residues. CDR1 and CDR2 (germline): SGHTA, FQGNSA. Based on the CDR3 plus reference TRBV7-2 and TRBJ2-1, the full variable domain is GAGVSQSPSNKVTEKGKDVELRCDPISGHTALYWYRQSLGQGLEFLIYFQGNSAPDKSGLPSDRFSAERTGGSVSTLTIQRTQQEDSAVYLCASSFGGSAHNEQFFGPGTRLTVL.

The chain joins TRBV7-9 to TRBJ2-2, with TRBD1 identical over 8 bases. The CDR3 is 17 amino acids. Germline V gene lookup returns CDR1 SEHNR and CDR2 FQNEAQ (reference sequence). The V gene end was trimmed by 5 bases and the J gene end by 1 base; junction bases not matched to a gene: 9. DNA for the CDR3: TGTGCCAGCAGCCACATCCGGGACAGGATGAACACCGGGGAGCTGTTTTTT. Encoded protein: CASSHIRDRMNTGELFF.

This clone was detected only once. The chain couples TRBV18 to TRBJ1-2; maybe TRBD1 (5 bases). The V gene lost 4 bases and the J gene lost 1 base, with 10 bases spanning the gap. Germline-derived CDR1 and CDR2 are KGHSH and LQKENI. The CDR3 is 14 residues long. This chain's CDR3 is CASSRQTRNYGYTF. The CDR3 nucleotides are TGTGCCAGCTCACGACAGACCCGTAACTATGGCTACACCTTC.